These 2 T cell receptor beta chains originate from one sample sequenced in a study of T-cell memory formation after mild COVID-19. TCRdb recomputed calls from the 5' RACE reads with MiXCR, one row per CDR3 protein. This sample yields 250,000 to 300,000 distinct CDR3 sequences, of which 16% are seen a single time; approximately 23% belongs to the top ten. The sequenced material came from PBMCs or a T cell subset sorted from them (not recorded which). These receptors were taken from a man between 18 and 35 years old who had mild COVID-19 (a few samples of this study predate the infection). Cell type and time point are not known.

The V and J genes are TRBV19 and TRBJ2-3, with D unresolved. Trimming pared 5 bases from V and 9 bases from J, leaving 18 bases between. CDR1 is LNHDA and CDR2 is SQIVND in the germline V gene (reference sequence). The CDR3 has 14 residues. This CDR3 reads CASSPRAGRSTQYF. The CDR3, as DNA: TGTGCCAGTAGTCCCCGGGCCGGTCGGAGCACGCAGTATTTT.

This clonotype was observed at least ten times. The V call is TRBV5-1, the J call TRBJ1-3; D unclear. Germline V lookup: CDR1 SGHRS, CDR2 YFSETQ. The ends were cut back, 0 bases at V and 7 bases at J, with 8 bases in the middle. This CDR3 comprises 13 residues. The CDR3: CASSLGQDNTIYF. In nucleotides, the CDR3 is TGCGCCAGCAGCTTGGGTCAGGATAACACCATATATTTT. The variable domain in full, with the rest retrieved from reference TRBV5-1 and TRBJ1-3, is KAGVTQTPRYLIKTRGQQVTLSCSPISGHRSVSWYQQTPGQGLQFLFEYFSETQRNKGNFPGRFSGRQFSNSRSEMNVSTLELGDSALYLCASSLGQDNTIYFGEGSWLTVV.